The table lists the clone carrying this TCR beta chain with a few counts. Its antigen is not known. This specimen comes from a study of molecular identifiers for immune sequencing clone quantification. Findings and limits, study-wide: Naive cells had under 1% of molecules in clones above 20 RNA copies, effectors over 98%.

With 1 base removed from V and 1 base from J, the gap between germline ends came to 6 bases. This CDR3 contains 14 residues. Germline V gene lookup returns CDR1 MNHEY and CDR2 SVGAGI. In TCRdb, the PCR reads were re-called with MiXCR into one record per CDR3 protein. The data contain 97,000 or so distinct CDR3 sequences, around 30% of them singletons. This TCR came from a human donor in good health. Some libraries in this study had Jurkat cell RNA spiked in. V and J are TRBV6-5 and TRBJ2-3; no clear D. Material for sequencing was naive CD8+ T cells from blood, with Jurkat cell RNA spiked in. Indicated subset: FACS-sorted CD8+CD4-CCR7+CD45RA+ naive T cells. CDR3 region: CASSYFSGTDTQYF. CDR3 DNA sequence: TGTGCCAGCAGTTACTTTTCAGGCACAGATACGCAGTATTTT.